A single sample gave rise to the 23 T cell receptor beta chains below, sequenced in a study of radiation and T cells in renal cell carcinoma. The treatment is: 15 Gy SBRT to primary tumor, nephrectomy 4 weeks later. Sequenced by immunoSEQ multiplex PCR; TCRdb stores in-frame clones only, minus some. The sample lists 15,000 to 20,000 clones; around 65% were seen once. This sample comprised tumor tissue, obtained from a patient whose treatment included radiotherapy and nephrectomy. All receptors come from a woman aged 70-85 years with renal cell carcinoma.

The gene calls are TRBV11-3 and TRBJ2-6; 12 nucleotides align to TRBD1. The CDR3 sequence is 17 residues long. CDR1 is SGHNT and CDR2 is YENEEA in the germline V gene. The V gene end was trimmed by 3 bases and the J gene end by 6 bases; junction bases not matched to a gene: 6. The CDR3 coding sequence is TGTGCCAGCAGCTTCGGGACAGGGGGCGCGGAGGCCAACGTCCTGACTTTC. It codes for CASSFGTGGAEANVLTF.

Only one count was recorded for this clone. This rearrangement joins TRBV29-1 to TRBJ2-5; the D is unclear. V shed 3 bases and J shed 1 base, with 9 bases lying between them. The CDR3 sequence is 13 residues long. Germline CDR1 and CDR2: SQVTM and ANQGSEA. The CDR3 nucleotides are TGCAGCGTTGATTCCTGGGGCCAAGAGACCCAGTACTTC. It specifies CSVDSWGQETQYF.

The chain links TRBV7-8 to TRBJ2-1, with 9 bases identical to TRBD2. The V segment lost 3 bases and the J segment 9 bases; nucleotides outside the gene matches: 9. The germline CDR1 and CDR2 sequences are SGHVS and FQNEAQ. The CDR3 has 15 residues. The CDR3 nucleotides read TGTGCCAGCAGCTTTGGGAGTGCGGGAGGGGTTGAGCAGTTCTTC. It is translated as CASSFGSAGGVEQFF.

The V gene is TRBV10-3, the J gene TRBJ2-7, with 12 bases that match TRBD1. The CDR3 is made up of 15 amino acids. Trimming removed 7 bases from V and 7 bases from J; junction bases left unmatched: 11. The germline CDR1 and CDR2 sequences are ENHRY and SYGVKD. CDR3 region: CAIMDPGQGAWEQYF. DNA of the CDR3: TGTGCCATCATGGACCCGGGACAGGGGGCGTGGGAGCAGTACTTC.

The chain is built from TRBV14 and TRBJ1-3; a possible D gene is TRBD1 (5 bases). CDR3 size: 15 residues. Trimming removed 2 bases from V and 4 bases from J, with 12 bases in between. The germline CDR1 and CDR2 sequences are SGHDN and FVKESK. The CDR3, as DNA: TGTGCCAGCAGCCAACCAGGGCAAGCGGGAAACACCATATATTTT. Amino acid sequence: CASSQPGQAGNTIYF. The variable domain in full, with the rest retrieved from reference TRBV14 and TRBJ1-3, is EAGVTQFPSHSVIEKGQTVTLRCDPISGHDNLYWYRRVMGKEIKFLLHFVKESKQDESGMPNNRFLAERTGGTYSTLKVQPAELEDSGVYFCASSQPGQAGNTIYFGEGSWLTVV.

J is TRBJ2-7 and V is TRBV18, with a weak D call TRBD2 (6 bases). The CDR3 runs 15 residues. Deletions cut 3 bases from V and 5 bases from J, with 17 bases between. The germline gives CDR1 KGHSH, CDR2 LQKENI. CDR3 sequence reads: CASSPLVGGDDEQYF. DNA for the CDR3: TGTGCCAGCTCACCCCTGGTTGGAGGGGACGACGAGCAGTACTTC.

CDR3 DNA sequence: TGTGCCAGCAGCTTCACCTACGAGCAGTACTTC. As protein: CASSFTYEQYF. The rearrangement joins TRBV9 to TRBJ2-7; D uncertain. Germline lookup yields CDR1 SGDLS and CDR2 YYNGEE. This CDR3 spans 11 amino acids. Trimming cost V 4 bases and J 2 bases, with 4 bases left between them. The full variable domain, rest sourced from reference TRBV9 and TRBJ2-7, is DSGVTQTPKHLITATGQRVTLRCSPRSGDLSVYWYQQSLDQGLQFLIQYYNGEERAKGNILERFSAQQFPDLHSELNLSSLELGDSALYFCASSFTYEQYFGPGTRLTVT.

This chain connects TRBV5-5 to TRBJ2-3; 7 bases map to TRBD1. CDR3 length: 14 amino acids. Losses at the gene ends were 0 bases for V and 5 bases for J; bases not matched to a gene: 3. CDR1 and CDR2 (germline): SGHKS, YYEKEE (reference sequence). This chain's CDR3 is CASSLDRGEDTQYF. CDR3 bases: TGTGCCAGCAGCTTGGACAGGGGTGAAGATACGCAGTATTTT.

This clone was detected a few times. The chain employs TRBV7-2 and TRBJ1-5, with D uncertain. This CDR3 is 16 amino acids long. V shed 1 base and J shed 4 bases, with 14 bases lying between them. Per the germline V gene, CDR1 is SGHTA and CDR2 is FQGNSA. The CDR3: CASSLGLGFGNQPQHF. CDR3 nucleotide sequence: TGTGCCAGCAGCTTAGGGTTGGGGTTCGGGAATCAGCCCCAGCATTTT.

This clone has more than one count but fewer than ten. The V call is TRBV19, the J call TRBJ1-5, with D perhaps matching TRBD1 (5 bases). V was clipped by 6 bases and J by 3 bases, with 12 bases between them. The CDR3 spans 14 residues. The germline V gene encodes CDR1 LNHDA and CDR2 SQIVND (reference sequence). CDR3 DNA sequence: TGTGCCAGTAGACCCCGGGACGTCAATCAGCCCCAGCATTTT. Protein product: CASRPRDVNQPQHF.

This clone was seen a handful of times. This chain links TRBV27 with TRBJ1-3; D not certain. V was cut by 4 bases and J by 1 base, with 8 bases left in between. This CDR3 contains 14 residues. Germline V gives CDR1 MNHEY, CDR2 SMNVEV (reference sequence). For the CDR3, the DNA is TGTGCCAGCAGTTCAGTGGGGTCTGGAAACACCATATATTTT. Residues: CASSSVGSGNTIYF.

The CDR3 protein is CSVGAGGDEQYF. CDR3 DNA sequence: TGCAGCGTTGGGGCAGGGGGGGACGAGCAGTACTTC. The chain is built from TRBV29-1 and TRBJ2-7, with D possibly called TRBD1 or TRBD2 (7 bases each). Trimming stripped 4 bases from V and 5 bases from J, with 12 bases between. CDR1 SQVTM and CDR2 ANQGSEA come from the germline V gene. This CDR3 region has 12 residues.

V usage is TRBV2 and J usage is TRBJ2-3; D is uncertain. Looked up from germline, CDR1 is SNHLY and CDR2 is FYNNEI. With 8 bases removed from V and 1 base from J, the gap between germline ends came to 13 bases. The CDR3 has 14 residues. The CDR3 here is CASAATSGTDTQYF. For the CDR3, the DNA is TGTGCCAGCGCGGCGACCTCAGGCACAGATACGCAGTATTTT.

This rearrangement joins TRBV6-6 to TRBJ1-5, with D hard to call. CDR1 MNHNY and CDR2 SVGAGI come from the germline V gene (reference sequence). The ends were cut back, 2 bases at V and 2 bases at J, with 4 bases in the middle. This CDR3 comprises 13 residues. The CDR3 region is CASSYGGNQPQHF. CDR3 bases: TGTGCCAGCAGTTACGGAGGCAATCAGCCCCAGCATTTT.

The rearrangement joins TRBV6-5 to TRBJ1-6, with TRBD1 matching 9 bases. Per the germline V gene, CDR1 is MNHEY and CDR2 is SVGAGI. V lost 6 bases to trimming and J lost 10 bases; unmatched junction nucleotides: 10. The CDR3 runs 15 residues. The CDR3 spells CASSQNRGRGSPLHF. The CDR3 DNA reads TGTGCCAGCAGCCAAAACAGGGGGCGCGGATCACCCCTCCACTTT.

The chain uses TRBV9 and TRBJ1-1, with TRBD1 identical over 9 bases. Per the germline V gene, CDR1 is SGDLS and CDR2 is YYNGEE. Unmatched junction bases numbered 7, after V lost 3 bases and J lost 1 base. The CDR3 is 16 amino acids. In DNA form, the CDR3 reads TGTGCCAGCAGCGAATCACAGGGGGCTGCGAACACTGAAGCTTTCTTT. Encoded protein: CASSESQGAANTEAFF.

The chain carries TRBV7-2 and TRBJ2-3; weak D call: TRBD2 (5 bases). Looked up from germline, CDR1 is SGHTA and CDR2 is FQGNSA. The length of the CDR3 is 16 residues. V was clipped by 5 bases and J by 2 bases, with 17 bases between them. CDR3 nucleotide sequence: TGTGCCAGCAGCCCCCTAGGTGGCGGACTCACAGATACGCAGTATTTT. Its protein is CASSPLGGGLTDTQYF.

The chain combines TRBV5-1 with TRBJ2-7, with 10 bases matching TRBD2. This CDR3 contains 13 residues. V lost 0 bases, J lost 6 bases, and 0 bases stayed unmatched. In germline, CDR1 is SGHRS, CDR2 YFSETQ. This chain's CDR3 is CASSLASGGEQYF. Here the CDR3 DNA reads TGCGCCAGCAGCTTGGCTAGCGGGGGCGAGCAGTACTTC.

The V call is TRBV11-2, the J call TRBJ1-6; D is uncertain. V lost 0 bases and J 11 bases, leaving 8 bases between the germline ends. This CDR3 is 13 amino acids long. Germline V gene data show CDR1 as SGHAT and CDR2 as FQNNGV. The chain's CDR3 is CASSLEGNAPLHF. In DNA, the CDR3 is TGTGCCAGCAGCTTAGAGGGTAACGCACCCCTCCACTTT.

The rearrangement joins TRBV19 to TRBJ2-3; 10 bases line up with TRBD2. This CDR3 is built from 16 residues. J was trimmed by 2 bases and V by 4 bases; bases with no gene match: 6. Germline-derived CDR1 and CDR2 are LNHDA and SQIVND (reference sequence). Here the CDR3 DNA reads TGTGCCAGTAGTACCGATCTAGCGGGAGTCACAGATACGCAGTATTTT. Its protein product is CASSTDLAGVTDTQYF.

V gene TRBV6-6 combines with J gene TRBJ1-4; no clear D. The CDR3 is made up of 15 amino acids. CDR1 is MNHNY and CDR2 is SVGAGI in the germline V gene (reference sequence). V was trimmed by 3 bases and J by 5 bases, leaving 13 bases between them. The CDR3 sequence is CASSYGAAVNEKLFF. The CDR3 DNA sequence: TGTGCCAGCAGTTATGGAGCAGCAGTGAATGAAAAACTGTTTTTT.

The chain joins TRBV5-5 to TRBJ2-7; weak D call: TRBD2 (6 bases). In germline, CDR1 is SGHKS, CDR2 YYEKEE (reference sequence). CDR3 length: 14 amino acids. V was trimmed by 2 bases and J by 0 bases, leaving 9 bases between them. The CDR3 is CASSFTSSSYEQYF. CDR3 nucleotides: TGTGCCAGCAGCTTCACTAGCTCCTCCTACGAGCAGTACTTC.

This chain links TRBV7-2 with TRBJ2-3, with D possibly called TRBD1 or TRBD2 (6 bases each). The V gene lost 6 bases and the J gene lost 0 bases, with 16 bases spanning the gap. Germline CDR1 SGHTA, CDR2 FQGNSA. The CDR3 has 16 residues. CDR3 in DNA: TGTGCCAGCAGACGAGGAGGGGGGTCTAGCACAGATACGCAGTATTTT. Its translation: CASRRGGGSSTDTQYF. The entire variable domain, with the rest obtained from reference TRBV7-2 and TRBJ2-3, is as follows: GAGVSQSPSNKVTEKGKDVELRCDPISGHTALYWYRQSLGQGLEFLIYFQGNSAPDKSGLPSDRFSAERTGGSVSTLTIQRTQQEDSAVYLCASRRGGGSSTDTQYFGPGTRLTVL.